This TCR beta chain was sequenced in a study of T cell repertoires in cytomegalovirus infection. Study information: HLA-B-restricted CMV epitopes that are well studied were used alongside recently identified HLA-C-restricted ones. Public signatures in TCR beta pointed to CMV infection and matching HLA type.

TCRdb re-derived calls from the reads in MiXCR, one entry per CDR3 protein. The table shows about 69,000 distinct CDR3 sequences, with less than 30% occurring only once. This clonotype occurred a few times. Antigen unknown. The V end lost 5 bases, the J end lost 4 bases, and 11 bases lay between the germline ends. CDR3 size: 14 residues. Study-level results: In two of eight donors, the top clonotype was HLA-C-restricted CMV-specific. CMV carriers with the relevant HLA were identified by cumulative public TCR beta family frequency.

The chain recombines TRBV12-3 or TRBV12-4 with TRBJ1-4; TRBD1 might be the D (5 bases). The TCR sequence derives from a human donor in good health (CMV status not recorded). Some clones in this sample may be carry-over from other donors' samples. The specimen was CD8+ T cells from cultured PBMCs, collected from culture after CMV antigen stimulation. The CDR3 DNA is TGTGCCAGCAGTCACCGGGACCGTAATGAAAAACTGTTTTTT. It is translated as CASSHRDRNEKLFF.